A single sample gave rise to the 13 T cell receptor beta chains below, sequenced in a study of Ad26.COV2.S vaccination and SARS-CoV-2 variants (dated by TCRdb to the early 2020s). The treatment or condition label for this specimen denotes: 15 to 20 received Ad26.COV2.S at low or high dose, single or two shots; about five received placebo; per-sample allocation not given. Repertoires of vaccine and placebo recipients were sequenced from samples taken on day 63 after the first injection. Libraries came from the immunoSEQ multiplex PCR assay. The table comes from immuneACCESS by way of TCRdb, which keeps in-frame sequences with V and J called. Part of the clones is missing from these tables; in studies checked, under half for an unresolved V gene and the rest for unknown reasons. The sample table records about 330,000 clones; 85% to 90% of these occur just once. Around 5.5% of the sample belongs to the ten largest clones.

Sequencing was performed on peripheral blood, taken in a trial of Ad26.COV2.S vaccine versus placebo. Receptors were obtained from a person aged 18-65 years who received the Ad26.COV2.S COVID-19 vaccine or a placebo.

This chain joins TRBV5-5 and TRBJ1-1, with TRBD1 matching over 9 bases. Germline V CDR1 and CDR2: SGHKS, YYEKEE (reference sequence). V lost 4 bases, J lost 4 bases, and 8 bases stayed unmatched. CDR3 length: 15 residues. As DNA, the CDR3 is TGTGCCAGCAGCCTTACAGGGGGCATGGGCACTGAAGCTTTCTTT. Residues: CASSLTGGMGTEAFF.

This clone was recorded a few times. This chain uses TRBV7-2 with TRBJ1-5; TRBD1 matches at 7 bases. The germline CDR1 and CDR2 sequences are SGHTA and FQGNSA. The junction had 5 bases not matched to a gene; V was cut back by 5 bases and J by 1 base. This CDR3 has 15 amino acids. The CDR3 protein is CASSEDRASNQPQHF. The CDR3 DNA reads TGTGCCAGCAGCGAAGACAGGGCCAGCAATCAGCCCCAGCATTTT. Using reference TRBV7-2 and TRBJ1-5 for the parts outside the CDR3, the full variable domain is GAGVSQSPSNKVTEKGKDVELRCDPISGHTALYWYRQSLGQGLEFLIYFQGNSAPDKSGLPSDRFSAERTGGSVSTLTIQRTQQEDSAVYLCASSEDRASNQPQHFGDGTRLSIL.

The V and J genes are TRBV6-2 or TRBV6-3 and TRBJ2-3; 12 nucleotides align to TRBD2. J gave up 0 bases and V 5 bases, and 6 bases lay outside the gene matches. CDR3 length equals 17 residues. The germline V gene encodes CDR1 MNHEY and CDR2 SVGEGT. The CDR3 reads CASSGTSGRTSTDTQYF. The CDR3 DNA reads TGTGCCAGCAGTGGAACTAGCGGGAGGACTAGCACAGATACGCAGTATTTT.

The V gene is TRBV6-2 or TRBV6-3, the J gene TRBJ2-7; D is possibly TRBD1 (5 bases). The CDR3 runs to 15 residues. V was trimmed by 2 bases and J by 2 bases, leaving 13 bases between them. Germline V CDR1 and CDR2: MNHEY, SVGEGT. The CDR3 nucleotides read TGTGCCAGCAGTTACAATGCCAGGGCCACCTACGAGCAGTACTTC. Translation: CASSYNARATYEQYF.

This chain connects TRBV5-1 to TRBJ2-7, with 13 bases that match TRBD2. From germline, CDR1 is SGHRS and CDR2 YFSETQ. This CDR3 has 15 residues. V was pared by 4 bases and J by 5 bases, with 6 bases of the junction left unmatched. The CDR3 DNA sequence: TGCGCCAGCAGCGCCGGACTAGCGGGAGACGACGAGCAGTACGTC. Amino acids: CASSAGLAGDDEQYV.

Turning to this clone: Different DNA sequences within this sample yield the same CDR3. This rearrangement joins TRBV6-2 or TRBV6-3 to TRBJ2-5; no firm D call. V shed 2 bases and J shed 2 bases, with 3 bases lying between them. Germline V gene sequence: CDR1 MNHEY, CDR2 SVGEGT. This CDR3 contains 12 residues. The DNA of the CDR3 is TGTGCCAGCAGTTACCGGCAAGAGACCCAGTACTTC. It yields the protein CASSYRQETQYF.

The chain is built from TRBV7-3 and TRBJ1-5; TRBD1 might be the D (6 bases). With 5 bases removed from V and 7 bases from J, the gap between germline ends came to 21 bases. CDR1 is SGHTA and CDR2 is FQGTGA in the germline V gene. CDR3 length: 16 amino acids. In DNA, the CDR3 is TGTGCCAGCAGCCTAATAAACGGGACACCTCCCCAGCCCCAGCATTTT. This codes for CASSLINGTPPQPQHF.

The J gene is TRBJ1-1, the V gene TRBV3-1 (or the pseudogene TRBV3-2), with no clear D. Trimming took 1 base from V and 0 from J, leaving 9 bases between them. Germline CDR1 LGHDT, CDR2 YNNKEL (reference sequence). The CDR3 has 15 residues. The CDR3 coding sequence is TGTGCCAGCAGCCAAGGATCGAGGATGAACACTGAAGCTTTCTTT. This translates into CASSQGSRMNTEAFF.

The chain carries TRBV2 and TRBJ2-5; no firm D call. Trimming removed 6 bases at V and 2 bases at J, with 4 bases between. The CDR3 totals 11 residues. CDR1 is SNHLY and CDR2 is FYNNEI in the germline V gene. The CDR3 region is CASSEQETQYF. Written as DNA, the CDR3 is TGTGCCAGCAGCGAACAAGAGACCCAGTACTTC.

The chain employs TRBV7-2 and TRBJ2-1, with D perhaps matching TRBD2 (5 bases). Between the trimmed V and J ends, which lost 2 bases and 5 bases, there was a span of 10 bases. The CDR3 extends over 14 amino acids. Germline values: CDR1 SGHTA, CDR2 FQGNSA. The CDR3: CASSLREMDNEQFF. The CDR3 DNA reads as TGTGCCAGCAGCTTAAGGGAGATGGACAATGAGCAGTTCTTC.

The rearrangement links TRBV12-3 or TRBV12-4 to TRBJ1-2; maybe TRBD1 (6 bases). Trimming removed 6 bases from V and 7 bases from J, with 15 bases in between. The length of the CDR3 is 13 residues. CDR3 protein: CASSILQGGGYTF. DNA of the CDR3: TGTGCCAGCAGCATATTACAGGGAGGTGGCTACACCTTC.

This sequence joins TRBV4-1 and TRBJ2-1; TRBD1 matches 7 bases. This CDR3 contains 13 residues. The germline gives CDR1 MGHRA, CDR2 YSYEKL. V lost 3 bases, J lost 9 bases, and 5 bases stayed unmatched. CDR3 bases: TGCGCCAGCAGCCAGTACAGGGGCAGTGAGCAGTTCTTC. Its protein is CASSQYRGSEQFF.

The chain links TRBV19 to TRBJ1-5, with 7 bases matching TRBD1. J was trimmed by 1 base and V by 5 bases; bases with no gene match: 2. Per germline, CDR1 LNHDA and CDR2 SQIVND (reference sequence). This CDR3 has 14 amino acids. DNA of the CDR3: TGTGCCAGTAGTCTGGACAGGAGCAATCAGCCCCAGCATTTT. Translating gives CASSLDRSNQPQHF.